The clone carrying this TCR beta chain was seen more than once but under ten times. The antigen is unknown. V shed 2 bases, J shed 4 bases, and the junction held 6 bases outside the gene matches. The CDR3 consists of 15 residues. Germline V lookup: CDR1 SGHRS, CDR2 YFSETQ. The data derive from a study of T-cell reconstitution after alpha-beta-depleted transplantation in children. Findings and caveats of the study: The study traced high day-60 TCRbeta diversity in some patients to surviving recipient T cells and thymic progenitors.

The TCRbeta library was prepared with unique molecular identifiers. One entry per CDR3 protein, called by TCRdb with MiXCR from the PCR reads. The sample records approximately 630,000 distinct CDR3 sequences, less than 15% being singletons. The TCR comes from a girl under 10 years old with congenital amegakaryocytic thrombocytopenia, due to receive a stem cell transplant. The chain is built from TRBV5-1 and TRBJ2-3; TRBD2 aligns across 8 bases. The specimen was PBMCs, collected before TCRalphabeta/CD19-depleted stem cell transplant. The CDR3 loop reads CASSLYSGSSDTQYF. The CDR3 bases are TGCGCCAGCAGCTTATACAGCGGGAGCTCAGATACGCAGTATTTT.